This is a list of T cell receptor beta chains from one sample in a study of blood T cells in healthy people across ages. From the 5' RACE reads, TCRdb called clonotypes with MiXCR, one entry per CDR3 protein. The sample records some 880,000 distinct CDR3 sequences, under 40% being singletons. Material: blood. All receptors come from a man younger than 30 in good health. Each CDR3 is given with its conserved first and last residue. A D gene is named only where the DNA matches it firmly. Size is stated for part of the rows, as once, few or many counts, or as a class when the clone is expanded.

size	D	V	J	DNA	CDR3
.	.	TRBV7-9	TRBJ2-1	TGTGCCAGCAGCTTTGCTAGCTTCAATGAGCAGTTCTTC	CASSFASFNEQFF
.	.	TRBV6-1	TRBJ2-5	TGTGCCAGCAGTGGGTCCATAACAGCGTACCAAGAGACCCAGTACTTC	CASSGSITAYQETQYF
.	TRBD2	TRBV12-3/TRBV12-4	TRBJ2-7	TGTGCCAGCAGTTTAATTAGGTTGGTCCAGCGGGGGGTTGATGAGCAGTACTTC	CASSLIRLVQRGVDEQYF
.	.	TRBV10-3	TRBJ2-5	TGTGCCATCAGCCCCGGAGTGCCCCGTGAGACCCAGTACTTC	CAISPGVPRETQYF
.	.	TRBV5-1	TRBJ1-2	TGCGCCAGCAGCTTGGTAGTTGATGGGGGCTACACCTTC	CASSLVVDGGYTF
.	TRBD2	TRBV3-1	TRBJ2-7	TGTGCCAGCAGCCAAGAAAGACTAGCGGGGGCCTACGAGCAGTACTTC	CASSQERLAGAYEQYF
.	.	TRBV14	TRBJ1-1	TGTACCAGCAGCCGGGCAGGACGACTCCGGGACACTGAAGCTTTCTTT	CTSSRAGRLRDTEAFF
many	TRBD2	TRBV20-1	TRBJ2-5	TGCAGTGCTAGTTCATGGGGACTAGTTTTAAATGAGCAGTACTTC	CSASSWGLVLNEQYF
few	TRBD1	TRBV7-2	TRBJ2-7	TGTGCCAGCAGCCCCAGGACAGGGGATCTGTACAATGAGCAGTACTTC	CASSPRTGDLYNEQYF
.	TRBD2	TRBV30	TRBJ2-1	TGTTCGGGCGGGAGCCAGGGTGAGCAGTTCTTC	CSGGSQGEQFF
.	.	TRBV9	TRBJ2-2	TGTGCCAGCAGCGAAGGGGGGTACACCGGGGAGCTGTTTTTT	CASSEGGYTGELFF
few	TRBD1	TRBV7-8	TRBJ2-1	TGTGCCAGCAGCCCAAGACAGGGGGCTCGGGAGCAGTTCTTC	CASSPRQGAREQFF
many	.	TRBV5-1	TRBJ1-1	TGCGCCAGCAGCTTGGAAGGGGGCACTGAAGCTTTCTTT	CASSLEGGTEAFF
few	.	TRBV28	TRBJ2-1	TGTGCCAGCAGCGGCCTGGGAGGGGGCTACAATGAGCAGTTCTTC	CASSGLGGGYNEQFF